Following are 30 T cell receptor beta chains from one sample sequenced in a study of T cell responses to AZD1222 COVID-19 vaccine. Produced via immunoSEQ multiplex PCR; TCRdb's table is partial and in-frame only. Here the sample spans 130,000 or so clones, around 92% being singletons. This specimen consisted of peripheral blood, obtained on day 0 of AZD1222 vaccination. Every receptor here comes from an adult in good health.

As DNA, the CDR3 is TGTGCCAGCAGCTCCGAGCTGGGACGCCATATGACTTTC. This gives the protein CASSSELGRHMTF. The J gene is TRBJ2-6, the V gene TRBV9; the D gene could be TRBD1 or TRBD2 (5 bases each). The V end was cut by 4 bases, the J end by 17 bases, with 19 bases between. The CDR3 has 13 amino acids. CDR1 and CDR2 (germline): SGDLS, YYNGEE.

The V gene is TRBV5-8, the J gene TRBJ2-5; perhaps D is TRBD1 or TRBD2 (6 bases each). The CDR3 has 15 amino acids. CDR1 is SGHTS and CDR2 is YDEGEE in the germline V gene. V was pared by 0 bases and J by 5 bases, with 14 bases between. The CDR3 bases are TGTGCCAGCAGCTTGGAGGGGGGCGTTTGGGAGACCCAGTACTTC. Translating it yields CASSLEGGVWETQYF. The full variable domain, its missing parts supplied by reference TRBV5-8 and TRBJ2-5, is EAGVTQSPTHLIKTRGQQATLRCSPISGHTSVYWYQQALGLGLQFLLWYDEGEERNRGNFPPRFSGRQFPNYSSELNVNALELEDSALYLCASSLEGGVWETQYFGPGTRLLVL.

CDR3 DNA: TGTGCCAGCAGGTCGCCAGGACGAGATGGCTATGGCTACACCTTC. Its translation is CASRSPGRDGYGYTF. The J gene is TRBJ1-2, the V gene TRBV7-2; no definite D call. The CDR3 contains 15 residues. CDR1 is SGHTA and CDR2 is FQGNSA in the germline V gene. Trimming removed 6 bases from V and 4 bases from J, with 18 bases in between.

The chain recombines TRBV11-2 with TRBJ2-2; tentative D call: TRBD2 (6 bases). Per germline, CDR1 SGHAT and CDR2 FQNNGV. The CDR3 runs to 15 residues. The germline V and J ends were trimmed by 5 bases and 1 base, with 11 bases remaining between them. CDR3 sequence reads: CASSRTSMNTGELFF. CDR3 DNA sequence: TGTGCCAGCAGCAGAACTAGCATGAACACCGGGGAGCTGTTTTTT. The variable domain in full, completed from reference TRBV11-2 and TRBJ2-2, reads EAGVAQSPRYKIIEKRQSVAFWCNPISGHATLYWYQQILGQGPKLLIQFQNNGVVDDSQLPKDRFSAERLKGVDSTLKIQPAKLEDSAVYLCASSRTSMNTGELFFGEGSRLTVL.

The table lists this clone with a few counts. The V call is TRBV14, the J call TRBJ2-1, with unresolved D. The CDR3 contains 14 residues. Trimming took 2 bases from V and 6 from J, leaving 11 bases between them. Per germline, CDR1 SGHDN and CDR2 FVKESK. In nucleotides, the CDR3 is TGTGCCAGCAGCCAACTAGGCTATCGCAATGAGCAGTTCTTC. As protein: CASSQLGYRNEQFF.

The chain joins TRBV9 to TRBJ2-1; the D gene is possibly TRBD1 (5 bases). The ends were cut back, 2 bases at V and 0 bases at J, with 9 bases in the middle. This CDR3 region has 15 residues. Germline V gene lookup returns CDR1 SGDLS and CDR2 YYNGEE. The CDR3 region is CASSVGAGSYNEQFF. The CDR3, as DNA: TGTGCCAGCAGCGTTGGGGCCGGCTCCTACAATGAGCAGTTCTTC.

The chain recombines TRBV7-9 with TRBJ2-7, with 8 bases aligning to TRBD1. CDR1 and CDR2 (germline): SEHNR, FQNEAQ (reference sequence). The CDR3 runs 13 residues. J gave up 5 bases and V 5 bases, and 5 bases lay outside the gene matches. The CDR3 here is CASSPTGAHEQYF. In DNA form, the CDR3 reads TGTGCCAGCAGCCCGACAGGGGCCCACGAGCAGTACTTC.

The chain joins TRBV9 to TRBJ2-1, with unresolved D. The V end was cut by 0 bases, the J end by 6 bases, with 13 bases between. The CDR3 loop spans 15 amino acids. Germline V gene lookup returns CDR1 SGDLS and CDR2 YYNGEE. CDR3 coding DNA: TGTGCCAGCAGCGTAGTACCGGACGGCTCCAATGAGCAGTTCTTC. Translating gives CASSVVPDGSNEQFF.

The rearrangement joins TRBV12-5 to TRBJ1-1; 9 bases match TRBD1. After removal of 1 base from V and 1 base from J, the junction contained 10 bases not matched to a gene. CDR1 is LGHNT and CDR2 is FRNRAP in the germline V gene. The CDR3 length is 18 residues. CDR3 sequence (DNA): TGTGCTAGTGGTTTGGGGGGACAGGGTGCGACGAGGAACACTGAAGCTTTCTTT. Translated: CASGLGGQGATRNTEAFF.

The chain couples TRBV28 to TRBJ2-7, with a tentative D call TRBD1 (7 bases). V was clipped by 7 bases and J by 2 bases, with 24 bases between them. The CDR3 length is 17 residues. Germline CDR1 is MDHEN and CDR2 is SYDVKM. The CDR3 DNA is TGTGCCAGCAACACTCCTCGGGGGACAGCCAAGACCTACGAGCAGTACTTC. This codes for CASNTPRGTAKTYEQYF.

This clone was detected a few times. The genes are TRBV5-5 and TRBJ1-6; no clear D gene. Trimming cost V 3 bases and J 6 bases, with 10 bases left between them. The CDR3 covers 14 residues. In germline, CDR1 is SGHKS, CDR2 YYEKEE (reference sequence). The CDR3 DNA is TGTGCCAGCAGCTCCCCGGCCCCTAATTCACCCCTCCACTTT. This encodes CASSSPAPNSPLHF.

This sequence joins TRBV5-5 and TRBJ2-1; D ambiguous. V lost 2 bases to trimming and J lost 3 bases, with 6 bases between them. This CDR3 has 13 amino acids. From germline, CDR1 is SGHKS and CDR2 YYEKEE (reference sequence). CDR3 bases: TGTGCCAGCAGCTTCCTCGACTACAATGAGCAGTTCTTC. It encodes CASSFLDYNEQFF. Variable domain in full (rest from reference TRBV5-5 and TRBJ2-1): DAGVTQSPTHLIKTRGQQVTLRCSPISGHKSVSWYQQVLGQGPQFIFQYYEKEERGRGNFPDRFSARQFPNYSSELNVNALLLGDSALYLCASSFLDYNEQFFGPGTRLTVL.

CDR3 region: CASSVYSDTQYF. CDR3 bases: TGTGCCAGCAGCGTTTACTCAGATACGCAGTATTTT. This chain joins TRBV9 and TRBJ2-3; the D is unclear. Trimming took 2 bases from V and 4 from J, leaving 5 bases between them. From germline, CDR1 is SGDLS and CDR2 YYNGEE. The CDR3 loop spans 12 amino acids.

V and J are TRBV13 and TRBJ2-5; D may match TRBD1 or TRBD2 (6 bases each). There are 14 residues in the CDR3. With 7 bases removed from V and 2 bases from J, the gap between germline ends came to 14 bases. CDR1 and CDR2 (germline): PRHDT, FYEKMQ (reference sequence). The CDR3 reads CASMRRGYQETQYF. CDR3 sequence (DNA): TGTGCCAGCATGCGGAGGGGGTATCAAGAGACCCAGTACTTC.

CDR3 in amino acids: CASSQRGTSGRHEQYF. The CDR3 DNA is TGCGCCAGCAGCCAACGGGGGACTAGCGGGAGACACGAGCAGTACTTC. The chain has TRBV4-3 and TRBJ2-7; 14 nucleotides agree with TRBD2. After removal of 2 bases from V and 5 bases from J, the junction contained 5 bases not matched to a gene. The CDR3 is 16 residues long. Germline V gene sequence: CDR1 LGHNA, CDR2 YSLEER.

The chain carries TRBV27 and TRBJ2-7, with 8 bases aligning to TRBD1. This CDR3 comprises 14 residues. Germline V gene sequence: CDR1 MNHEY, CDR2 SMNVEV (reference sequence). V was pared by 3 bases and J by 3 bases, with 4 bases of the junction left unmatched. The CDR3 is CASSLGRGLYEQYF. The CDR3, as DNA: TGTGCCAGCAGTTTGGGCAGGGGGCTCTACGAGCAGTACTTC.

The chain recombines TRBV27 with TRBJ2-1, with a possible D match to TRBD1 (5 bases). The CDR3 spans 12 residues. The germline V and J ends were trimmed by 3 bases and 10 bases, with 10 bases remaining between them. Germline V gives CDR1 MNHEY, CDR2 SMNVEV (reference sequence). Here the CDR3 reads CASSFPGYEQFF. The CDR3 coding sequence is TGTGCCAGCAGTTTCCCAGGGTACGAGCAGTTCTTC.

The chain recombines TRBV4-3 with TRBJ2-1; D perhaps matches TRBD2 (5 bases). Trimming removed 6 bases at V and 0 bases at J, with 12 bases between. CDR1 and CDR2 from the germline V gene are LGHNA and YSLEER. The CDR3 contains 15 residues. For the CDR3, the DNA is TGCGCCAGCAGACCCGGGGTCAGCTCCTACAATGAGCAGTTCTTC. As protein: CASRPGVSSYNEQFF.

The DNA for the CDR3 is TGTGCCAGCTCACCCCAAAGGGGGGGGCCGGGAGATACGCAGTATTTT. This sequence encodes CASSPQRGGPGDTQYF. The V and J genes are TRBV18 and TRBJ2-3; D is perhaps TRBD2 (7 bases). There are 16 residues in the CDR3. Germline V gene data show CDR1 as KGHSH and CDR2 as LQKENI. The V end was cut by 3 bases, the J end by 5 bases, with 18 bases between.

The chain couples TRBV29-1 to TRBJ1-2, with 8 bases that match TRBD1. CDR3 length: 12 amino acids. After removal of 1 base from V and 8 bases from J, the junction contained 3 bases not matched to a gene. The germline V gene has CDR1 SQVTM and CDR2 ANQGSEA. The CDR3 nucleotides read TGCAGCGTTGAAGGACAGGGGTCCGGCTACACCTTC. It codes for CSVEGQGSGYTF.

This clone was found once. The CDR3 DNA follows: TGTGCCACCAGCAGAGCCCTGCCGGGACAGGGGGCTTTATCTGGGGCCAACGTCCTGACTTTC. Its protein is CATSRALPGQGALSGANVLTF. The V call is TRBV15, the J call TRBJ2-6; 12 positions agree with TRBD1. Germline V gives CDR1 LNHNV, CDR2 YYDKDF (reference sequence). Trimming cost V 1 base and J 1 base; bases outside gene matches: 11. The CDR3 is 21 amino acids.

The J gene is TRBJ2-1, the V gene TRBV5-5, with 9 bases fitting TRBD1. The germline V gene encodes CDR1 SGHKS and CDR2 YYEKEE (reference sequence). The ends lost 7 bases at V and 7 bases at J; junction bases unmatched: 12. The CDR3 spans 15 residues. The CDR3, as DNA: TGTGCCAGCTACTCCGGGACAGGGAGAAGAAATGAGCAGTTCTTC. Its translation is CASYSGTGRRNEQFF. Looking up the rest from reference TRBV5-5 and TRBJ2-1 gives the full variable domain: DAGVTQSPTHLIKTRGQQVTLRCSPISGHKSVSWYQQVLGQGPQFIFQYYEKEERGRGNFPDRFSARQFPNYSSELNVNALLLGDSALYLCASYSGTGRRNEQFFGPGTRLTVL.

V gene TRBV12-5 combines with J gene TRBJ2-2; D uncertain. The CDR3 is made up of 11 amino acids. CDR1 is LGHNT, CDR2 FRNRAP, per germline. V was trimmed by 9 bases and J by 4 bases, leaving 6 bases between them. DNA of the CDR3: TGTGCTAGCGCCATCACCGGGGAGCTGTTTTTT. Translation: CASAITGELFF.

Only a few counts were recorded for this clone. CDR3 region: CASSPHYGDRGRSNTEAFF. CDR3 sequence (DNA): TGTGCCAGCAGTCCCCACTATGGGGACAGGGGGCGTTCGAACACTGAAGCTTTCTTT. The chain recombines TRBV6-6 with TRBJ1-1; TRBD1 agrees at 12 bases. The germline V gene has CDR1 MNHNY and CDR2 SVGAGI (reference sequence). Losses at the gene ends were 5 bases for V and 1 base for J; bases not matched to a gene: 14. This CDR3 region has 19 residues.

The chain joins TRBV7-2 to TRBJ1-2, with D maybe TRBD1 (5 bases). This CDR3 comprises 14 residues. With 5 bases removed from V and 4 bases from J, the gap between germline ends came to 14 bases. Germline lookup yields CDR1 SGHTA and CDR2 FQGNSA. CDR3 loop: CASSPPRAPYGYTF. In DNA, the CDR3 is TGTGCCAGCAGCCCCCCCAGGGCTCCCTATGGCTACACCTTC. Variable domain in full (rest from reference TRBV7-2 and TRBJ1-2): GAGVSQSPSNKVTEKGKDVELRCDPISGHTALYWYRQSLGQGLEFLIYFQGNSAPDKSGLPSDRFSAERTGGSVSTLTIQRTQQEDSAVYLCASSPPRAPYGYTFGSGTRLTVV.

This clone was picked up a small number of times. The genes are TRBV4-1 and TRBJ2-2; TRBD2 aligns across 9 bases. The CDR3 covers 17 residues. The germline gives CDR1 MGHRA, CDR2 YSYEKL. Trimming at V came to 3 bases and at J to 5 bases, leaving 10 bases not matched to a gene. CDR3 DNA: TGCGCCAGCAGCCATATTGAACTAGCGGGTGCTACCGGGGAGCTGTTTTTT. It encodes CASSHIELAGATGELFF.

The chain joins TRBV5-4 to TRBJ2-7; 9 bases fit TRBD1. CDR1 is SGHNT, CDR2 YYREEE, per germline (reference sequence). This CDR3 is built from 15 residues. With V trimmed by 0 bases and J by 4 bases, 5 bases remained unmatched. CDR3 nucleotide sequence: TGTGCCAGCAGCTTGGGTGCGACAGGGGGATACGAGCAGTACTTC. Amino acid sequence: CASSLGATGGYEQYF.

This clone was detected only once. The chain couples TRBV27 to TRBJ1-2; maybe TRBD1 (5 bases). This CDR3 region has 14 residues. Trimming removed 6 bases from V and 8 bases from J, with 19 bases in between. Germline V lookup: CDR1 MNHEY, CDR2 SMNVEV (reference sequence). CDR3 nucleotides: TGTGCCAGCAGCCCCCGGTTAGGGGCAGACGGCTACACCTTC. Its translation is CASSPRLGADGYTF.

The CDR3 reads CASSPAGDGLNTIYF. The CDR3 region has the DNA TGTGCCAGCTCACCAGCAGGGGACGGGTTAAACACCATATATTTT. The V gene is TRBV18, the J gene TRBJ1-3; D perhaps matches TRBD1 (6 bases). CDR1 is KGHSH and CDR2 is LQKENI in the germline V gene. The V end lost 2 bases, the J end lost 6 bases, and 14 bases lay between the germline ends. The CDR3 has 15 residues.

This sequence joins TRBV30 and TRBJ2-1; D remains ambiguous. V shed 0 bases and J shed 6 bases, with 6 bases lying between them. The CDR3 consists of 12 residues. CDR1 is GTSNPN and CDR2 is SVGIG in the germline V gene (reference sequence). The CDR3 reads CAWSVGFNEQFF. CDR3 nucleotides: TGTGCCTGGAGTGTTGGGTTCAATGAGCAGTTCTTC.